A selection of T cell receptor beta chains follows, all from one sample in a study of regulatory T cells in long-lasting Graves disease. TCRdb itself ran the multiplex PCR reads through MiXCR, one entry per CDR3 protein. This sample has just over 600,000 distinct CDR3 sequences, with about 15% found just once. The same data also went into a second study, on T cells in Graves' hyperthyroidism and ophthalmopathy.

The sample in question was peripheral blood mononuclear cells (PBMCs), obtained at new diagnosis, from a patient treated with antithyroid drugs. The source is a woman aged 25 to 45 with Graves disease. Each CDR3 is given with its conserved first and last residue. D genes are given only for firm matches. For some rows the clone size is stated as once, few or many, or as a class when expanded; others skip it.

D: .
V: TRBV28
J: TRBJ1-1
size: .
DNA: TGTGCCAGCAAGGGGAGGAGAAGGGCTTTCTTT
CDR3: CASKGRRRAFF

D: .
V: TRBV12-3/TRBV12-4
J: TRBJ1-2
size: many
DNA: TGTGCCAGCAGTTGGGACACCGGGCATGGCTACACCTTC
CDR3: CASSWDTGHGYTF

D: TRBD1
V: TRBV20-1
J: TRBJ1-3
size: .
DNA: TGCAGTGCTAGAGAGAATGCCGGGACAGGAACTGGAAACACCATATATTTT
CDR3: CSARENAGTGTGNTIYF

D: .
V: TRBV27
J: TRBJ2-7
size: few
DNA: TGTGCCAGCAGTTCACGACAGGGAGGTGACAACGAGCAGTACTTC
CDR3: CASSSRQGGDNEQYF

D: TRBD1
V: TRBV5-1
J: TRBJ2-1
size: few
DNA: TGCGCCAGCAGCTTGGATTTGGGACAGGGACTGGATGAGCAGTTCTTC
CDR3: CASSLDLGQGLDEQFF

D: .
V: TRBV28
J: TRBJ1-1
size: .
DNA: TGTGCCAGCAGTTTATTGTGGGTTGGGGGCACTGAAGCTTTCTTT
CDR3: CASSLLWVGGTEAFF

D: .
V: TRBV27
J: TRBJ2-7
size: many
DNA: TGTGCCAGCAGTTCGGGCTGGGACAACATTGGACTTCAGTACTTC
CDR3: CASSSGWDNIGLQYF

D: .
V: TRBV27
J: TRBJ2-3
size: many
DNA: TGTGCCAGCAGTTCCGGGCCTCGGGGCACAGATACGCAGTATTTT
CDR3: CASSSGPRGTDTQYF

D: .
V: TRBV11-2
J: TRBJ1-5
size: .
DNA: TGTGCCAGCTCACCAACAGAAGGGCTCCTCAATCAGCCCCAGCATTTT
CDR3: CASSPTEGLLNQPQHF

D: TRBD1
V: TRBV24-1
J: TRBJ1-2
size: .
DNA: TGTGCCACCAGTGACTCCATCGGACAGGGGGCCTTTGGCTACACCTTC
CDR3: CATSDSIGQGAFGYTF

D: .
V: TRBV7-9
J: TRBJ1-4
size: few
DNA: TGTGCCAGCAGCGGGGGGGGGCCAACTAATGAAAAACTGTTTTTT
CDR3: CASSGGGPTNEKLFF

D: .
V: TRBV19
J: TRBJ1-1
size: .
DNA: TGTGCCAGTAGTATAGAGCCGGACGCGCGGGCTTTCTTT
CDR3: CASSIEPDARAFF

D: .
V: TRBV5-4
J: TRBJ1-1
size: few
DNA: TGTGCCAGCAGTTGGAAGGGACCCCCCGACACTGAAGCTTTCTTT
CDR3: CASSWKGPPDTEAFF

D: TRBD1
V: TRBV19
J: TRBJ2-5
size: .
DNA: TGTGCCAGTAGTATAGATAAGGGGACAGGGGCAGTGGCGGAGACCCAGTACTTC
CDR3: CASSIDKGTGAVAETQYF

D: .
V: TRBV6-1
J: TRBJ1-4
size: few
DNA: TGTGCCAGCAGGGATGAAAAACTGTTTTTT
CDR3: CASRDEKLFF

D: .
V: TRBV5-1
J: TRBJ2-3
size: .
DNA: TGCGCCAGCAGCTTGCAGCTTATGAGCACAGATACGCAGTATTTT
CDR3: CASSLQLMSTDTQYF

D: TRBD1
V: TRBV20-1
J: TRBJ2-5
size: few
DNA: TGCAGTGCTCTGGGACAGACTAACCAAGAGACCCAGTACTTC
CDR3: CSALGQTNQETQYF

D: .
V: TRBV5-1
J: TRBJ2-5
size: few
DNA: TGTGCCAGCAGCTCACCCGGGACGCAGGGGAAGACCCAGTACTTC
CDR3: CASSSPGTQGKTQYF

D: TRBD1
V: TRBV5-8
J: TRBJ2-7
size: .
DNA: TGTGCCAGCAGCTCCGAACGACAGGGAAACTTCTACGAGCAGTACTTC
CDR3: CASSSERQGNFYEQYF

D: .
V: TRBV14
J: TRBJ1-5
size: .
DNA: TGTGCCAGCAGCCAAGAAGAAGCCGTGCGGGGAAATCAGCCCCAGCATTTT
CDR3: CASSQEEAVRGNQPQHF

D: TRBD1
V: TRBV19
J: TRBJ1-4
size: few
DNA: TGTGCCAGTAGTACCCCCAGGGGGATGAATGAAAAACTGTTTTTT
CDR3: CASSTPRGMNEKLFF

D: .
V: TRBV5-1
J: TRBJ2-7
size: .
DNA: TGCGCCAGCAGCTTGGATTCCATAGACGAGCAGTACTTC
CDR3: CASSLDSIDEQYF

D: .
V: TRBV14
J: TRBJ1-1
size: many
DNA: TGTGCCAGCAGCCACCATAACCAAGTCGAATTT
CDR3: CASSHHNQVEF

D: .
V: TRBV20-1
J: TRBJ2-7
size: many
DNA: TGCAGTGCTATCTGGGACACCTACGAGCAGTACTTC
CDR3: CSAIWDTYEQYF

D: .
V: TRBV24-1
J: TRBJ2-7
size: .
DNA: TGTGCCACCAGTGATGGAGCGGTAAGACCCTACGAGCAGTACTTC
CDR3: CATSDGAVRPYEQYF

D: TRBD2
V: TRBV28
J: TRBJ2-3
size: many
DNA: TGTGCCAGCAGTTTACCTCCCGATATAGCGGGCGGGTCCGCAGATACGCAGTATTTT
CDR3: CASSLPPDIAGGSADTQYF

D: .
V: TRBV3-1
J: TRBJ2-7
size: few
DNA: TGTGCCAGCAGCCAAGCCCCAGGCTCCTACGAGCAGTACTTC
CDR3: CASSQAPGSYEQYF

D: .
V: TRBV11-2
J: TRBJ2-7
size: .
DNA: TGTGCCAGCAGCATTTACGCGGTAGGGGCGTCCTACGAGCAGTACTTC
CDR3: CASSIYAVGASYEQYF

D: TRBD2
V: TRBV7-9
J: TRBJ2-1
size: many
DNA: TGTGCCAGCAGCTTACACGGGAGGGCCCCCGATGAGCAGTTCTTC
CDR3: CASSLHGRAPDEQFF